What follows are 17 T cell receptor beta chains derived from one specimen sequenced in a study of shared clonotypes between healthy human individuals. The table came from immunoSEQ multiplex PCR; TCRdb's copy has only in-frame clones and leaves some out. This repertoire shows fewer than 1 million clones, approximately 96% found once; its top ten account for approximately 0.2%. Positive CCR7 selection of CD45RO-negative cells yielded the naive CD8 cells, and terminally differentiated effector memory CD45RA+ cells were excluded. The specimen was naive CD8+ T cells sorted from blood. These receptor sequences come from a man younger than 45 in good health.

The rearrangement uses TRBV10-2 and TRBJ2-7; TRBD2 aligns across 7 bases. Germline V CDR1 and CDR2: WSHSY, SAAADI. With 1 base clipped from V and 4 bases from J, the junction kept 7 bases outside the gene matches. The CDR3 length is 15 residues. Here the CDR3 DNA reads TGCGCCAGCAGTGAGTTCCGGACTAGATTGTACGAGCAGTACTTC. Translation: CASSEFRTRLYEQYF.

In DNA form, the CDR3 reads TGTGCCAGTAGTATAGTAGGTAGGCTAGAGGACGAGGGAGATACGCAGTATTTT. Its protein is CASSIVGRLEDEGDTQYF. The rearrangement joins TRBV19 to TRBJ2-3, with D possibly matching TRBD2 (5 bases). The germline V and J ends were trimmed by 1 base and 5 bases, with 22 bases remaining between them. The CDR3 is made up of 18 amino acids. Germline V lookup: CDR1 LNHDA, CDR2 SQIVND (reference sequence).

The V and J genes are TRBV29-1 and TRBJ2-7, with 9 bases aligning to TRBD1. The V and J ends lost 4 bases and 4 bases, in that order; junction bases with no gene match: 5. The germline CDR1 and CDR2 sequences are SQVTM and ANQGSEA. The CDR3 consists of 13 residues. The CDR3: CSVGTGTGYEQYF. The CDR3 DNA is TGCAGCGTTGGCACCGGGACAGGGTACGAGCAGTACTTC.

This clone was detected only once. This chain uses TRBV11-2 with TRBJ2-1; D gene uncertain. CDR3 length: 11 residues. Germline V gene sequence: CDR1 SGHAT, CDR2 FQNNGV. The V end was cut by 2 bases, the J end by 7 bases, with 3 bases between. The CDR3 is CASSLMNEQFF. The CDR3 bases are TGTGCCAGCAGCTTAATGAATGAGCAGTTCTTC.

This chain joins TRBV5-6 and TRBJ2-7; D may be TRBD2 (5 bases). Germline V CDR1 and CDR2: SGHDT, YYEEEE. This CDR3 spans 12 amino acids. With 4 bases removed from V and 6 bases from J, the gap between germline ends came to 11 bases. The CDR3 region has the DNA TGTGCCAGCAGCGGACTGCACTCCGAGCAGTACTTC. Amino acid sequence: CASSGLHSEQYF.

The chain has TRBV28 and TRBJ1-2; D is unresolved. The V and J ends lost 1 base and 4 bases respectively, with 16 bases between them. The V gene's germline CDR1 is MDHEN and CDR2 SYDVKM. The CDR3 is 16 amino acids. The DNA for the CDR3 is TGTGCCAGCAGTTTATTGCCGGGAGGTATGGGCTATGGCTACACCTTC. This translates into CASSLLPGGMGYGYTF.

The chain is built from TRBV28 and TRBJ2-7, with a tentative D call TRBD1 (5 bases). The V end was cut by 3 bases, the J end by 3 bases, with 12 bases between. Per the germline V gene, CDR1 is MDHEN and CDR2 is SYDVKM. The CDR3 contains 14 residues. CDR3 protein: CASSFGQGFYEQYF. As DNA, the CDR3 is TGTGCCAGCAGTTTTGGCCAGGGATTCTACGAGCAGTACTTC.

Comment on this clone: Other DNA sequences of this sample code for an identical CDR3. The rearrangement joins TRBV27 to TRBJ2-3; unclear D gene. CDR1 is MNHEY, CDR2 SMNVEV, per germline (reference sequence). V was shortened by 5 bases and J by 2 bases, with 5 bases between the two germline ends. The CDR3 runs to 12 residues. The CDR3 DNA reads TGTGCCAGCAGTCCGCACACAGATACGCAGTATTTT. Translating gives CASSPHTDTQYF.

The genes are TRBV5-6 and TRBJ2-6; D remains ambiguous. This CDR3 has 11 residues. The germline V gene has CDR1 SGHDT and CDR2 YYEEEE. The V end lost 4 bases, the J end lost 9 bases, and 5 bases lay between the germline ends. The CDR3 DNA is TGTGCCAGCAGCCAACACAACGTCCTGACTTTC. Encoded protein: CASSQHNVLTF. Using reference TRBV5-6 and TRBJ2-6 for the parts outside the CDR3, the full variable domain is DAGVTQSPTHLIKTRGQQVTLRCSPKSGHDTVSWYQQALGQGPQFIFQYYEEEERQRGNFPDRFSGHQFPNYSSELNVNALLLGDSALYLCASSQHNVLTFGAGSRLTVL.

The CDR3 DNA is TGTGCCAGCAGCTTACGGGGGGACAGCTATTACGAGCAGTACTTC. Translated, it gives CASSLRGDSYYEQYF. This chain uses TRBV13 with TRBJ2-7; D possibly matches TRBD1 or TRBD2 (7 bases each). Germline CDR1 PRHDT, CDR2 FYEKMQ (reference sequence). CDR3 length: 15 amino acids. V lost 2 bases to trimming and J lost 4 bases, with 15 bases between them. The complete variable domain, with remaining parts taken from reference TRBV13 and TRBJ2-7, reads AAGVIQSPRHLIKEKRETATLKCYPIPRHDTVYWYQQGPGQDPQFLISFYEKMQSDKGSIPDRFSAQQFSDYHSELNMSSLELGDSALYFCASSLRGDSYYEQYFGPGTRLTVT.

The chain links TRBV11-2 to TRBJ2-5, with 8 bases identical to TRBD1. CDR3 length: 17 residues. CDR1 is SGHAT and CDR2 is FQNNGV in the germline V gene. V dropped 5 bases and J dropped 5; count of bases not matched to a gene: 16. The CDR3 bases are TGTGCCAGCAGCACGGCACCGGACAGGGCGTTTGAGGAGACCCAGTACTTC. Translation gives CASSTAPDRAFEETQYF.

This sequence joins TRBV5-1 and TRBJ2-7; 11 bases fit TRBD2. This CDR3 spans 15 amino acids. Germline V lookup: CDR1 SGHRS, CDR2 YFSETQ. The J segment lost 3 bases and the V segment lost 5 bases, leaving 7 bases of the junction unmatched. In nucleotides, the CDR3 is TGCGCCAGCAGTTCCGGGACTAGCGGATACTACGAGCAGTACTTC. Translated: CASSSGTSGYYEQYF.

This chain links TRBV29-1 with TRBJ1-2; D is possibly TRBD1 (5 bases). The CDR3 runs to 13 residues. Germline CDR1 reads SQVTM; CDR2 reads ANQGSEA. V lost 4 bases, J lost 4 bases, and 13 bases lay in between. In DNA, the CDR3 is TGCAGCGTTGTGGGGGACGGGCCCTATGGCTACACCTTC. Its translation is CSVVGDGPYGYTF.

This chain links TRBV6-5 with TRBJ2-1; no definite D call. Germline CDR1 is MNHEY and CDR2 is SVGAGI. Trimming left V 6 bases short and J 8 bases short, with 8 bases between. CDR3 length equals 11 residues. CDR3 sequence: CASSQYYEQFF. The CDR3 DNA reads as TGTGCCAGCAGCCAATATTATGAGCAGTTCTTC.

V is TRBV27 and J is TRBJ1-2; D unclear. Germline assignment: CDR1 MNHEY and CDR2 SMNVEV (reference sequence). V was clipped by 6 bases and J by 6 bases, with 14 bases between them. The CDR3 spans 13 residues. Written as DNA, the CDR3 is TGTGCCAGCAGCACAACAAGGGTTCATGGCTACACCTTC. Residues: CASSTTRVHGYTF.

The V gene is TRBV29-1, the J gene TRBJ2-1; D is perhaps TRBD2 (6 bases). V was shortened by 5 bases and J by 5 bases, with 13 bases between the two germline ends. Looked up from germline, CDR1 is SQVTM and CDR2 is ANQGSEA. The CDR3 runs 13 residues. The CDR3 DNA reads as TGCAGCGTTCCTCATAGCGGTGACAATGAGCAGTTCTTC. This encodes CSVPHSGDNEQFF.

CDR3 region: CASSPGTSGRRTDTQYF. CDR3 bases: TGTGCCAGCTCCCCTGGGACTAGCGGGAGGAGGACAGATACGCAGTATTTT. This chain uses TRBV18 with TRBJ2-3; TRBD2 matches at 15 bases. Germline loops: CDR1 KGHSH, CDR2 LQKENI. V was clipped by 6 bases and J by 3 bases; unmatched bases: 7. This CDR3 contains 17 residues.